This passage covers 23 T cell receptor beta chains from one sample sequenced in a study of cytomegalovirus exposure and HLA in healthy donors. PCR was performed using 60 Vbeta and 13 Jbeta primers. Profiled with immunoSEQ multiplex PCR; TCRdb holds only in-frame clones, not every one. The sample holds under 150,000 clones, roughly 65% seen once. What was sequenced was PBMCs. These receptor sequences come from a man aged 55 to 69 in good health and CMV-seronegative.

V usage is TRBV4-1 and J usage is TRBJ2-3; 10 bases agree with TRBD2. V was pared by 1 base and J by 1 base, with 11 bases of the junction left unmatched. Per germline, CDR1 MGHRA and CDR2 YSYEKL. The CDR3 has 19 amino acids. CDR3 loop: CASSQVPSGRAVGTDTQYF. The CDR3, as DNA: TGCGCCAGCAGCCAAGTTCCCAGCGGGAGGGCCGTAGGCACAGATACGCAGTATTTT.

This chain links TRBV5-1 with TRBJ1-5, with a weak D call TRBD1 (5 bases). Between the trimmed V and J ends, which lost 0 bases and 5 bases, there was a span of 15 bases. The V gene's germline CDR1 is SGHRS and CDR2 YFSETQ. The length of the CDR3 is 16 residues. CDR3 loop: CASSLVPGKGDQPQHF. The CDR3 DNA reads as TGCGCCAGCAGCTTGGTTCCAGGGAAAGGGGATCAGCCCCAGCATTTT.

CDR3 nucleotides: TGTGCCAGCAGCGAGGGACAGCGCTCCTACGAGCAGTACTTC. Translated, it gives CASSEGQRSYEQYF. The chain uses TRBV9 and TRBJ2-7, with 7 bases fitting TRBD1. V shed 3 bases, J shed 0 bases, and the junction held 3 bases outside the gene matches. The CDR3 sequence is 14 residues long. The germline V gene has CDR1 SGDLS and CDR2 YYNGEE.

The chain combines TRBV6-1 with TRBJ1-2; possibly TRBD1 for D (5 bases). V dropped 2 bases and J dropped 7 bases, with 14 bases sitting between them. Per the germline V gene, CDR1 is MNHNS and CDR2 is SASEGT. The CDR3 runs to 14 residues. CDR3 sequence reads: CASSEPREEVGYTF. CDR3 sequence (DNA): TGTGCCAGCAGTGAACCCAGGGAAGAAGTTGGCTACACCTTC.

There are a few counts of this clone. The chain has TRBV5-8 and TRBJ2-4; tentatively, D is TRBD2 (7 bases). CDR3 length: 15 residues. The V and J ends lost 4 bases and 3 bases respectively, with 14 bases between them. Looked up from germline, CDR1 is SGHTS and CDR2 is YDEGEE. The CDR3 region has the DNA TGTGCCAGCAGCCGGGGGGCATCTAACAAAAACATTCAGTACTTC. Translated, it gives CASSRGASNKNIQYF.

This clone was seen only a few times. This sequence joins TRBV5-5 and TRBJ1-4, with D possibly matching TRBD1 (6 bases). Trimming removed 2 bases at V and 3 bases at J, with 14 bases between. This CDR3 has 16 residues. Looked up from germline, CDR1 is SGHKS and CDR2 is YYEKEE (reference sequence). The CDR3 sequence is CASSFSLGQPNEKLFF. CDR3 bases: TGTGCCAGCAGCTTCAGCCTAGGACAGCCTAATGAAAAACTGTTTTTT.

The chain combines TRBV9 with TRBJ2-1, with TRBD2 identical over 8 bases. The germline V gene encodes CDR1 SGDLS and CDR2 YYNGEE. V shed 4 bases and J 9 bases; nucleotides not matched to a gene: 12. The CDR3 covers 15 residues. The CDR3, as DNA: TGTGCCAGCAGCCCTCAACCGGGACTAGACGGTGAGCAGTTCTTC. Protein: CASSPQPGLDGEQFF.

The chain joins TRBV19 to TRBJ1-5; 8 nucleotides agree with TRBD1. Germline V gene lookup returns CDR1 LNHDA and CDR2 SQIVND (reference sequence). This CDR3 is built from 14 residues. Trimming at V came to 6 bases and at J to 5 bases, leaving 6 bases not matched to a gene. The CDR3 coding sequence is TGTGCCAGTAGGGGCCCAGGGGGCTATCAGCCCCAGCATTTT. This sequence encodes CASRGPGGYQPQHF.

This chain connects TRBV5-4 to TRBJ1-3; TRBD1 matches 7 bases. The V gene's germline CDR1 is SGHNT and CDR2 YYREEE (reference sequence). This CDR3 region has 14 residues. Losses at the gene ends were 5 bases for V and 0 bases for J; bases not matched to a gene: 2. The CDR3 region is CASSRDSSGNTIYF. The CDR3 nucleotides are TGTGCCAGCAGTAGGGACAGCTCTGGAAACACCATATATTTT. The full variable domain, its missing parts supplied by reference TRBV5-4 and TRBJ1-3, is ETGVTQSPTHLIKTRGQQVTLRCSSQSGHNTVSWYQQALGQGPQFIFQYYREEENGRGNFPPRFSGLQFPNYSSELNVNALELDDSALYLCASSRDSSGNTIYFGEGSWLTVV.

This clone has a single count. The rearrangement uses TRBV6-5 and TRBJ2-2; the match to TRBD1 covers 9 bases. Germline V lookup: CDR1 MNHEY, CDR2 SVGAGI. The CDR3 runs to 16 residues. J lost 9 bases, V lost 2 bases, and 10 bases had no gene match. CDR3 amino acids: CASSYRTGASRRELFF. The CDR3 DNA follows: TGTGCCAGCAGTTACAGGACAGGGGCCTCCCGCCGGGAGCTGTTTTTT.

This sequence joins TRBV10-2 and TRBJ2-1, with 9 bases that match TRBD1. The V and J ends lost 0 bases and 0 bases, in that order; junction bases with no gene match: 12. The CDR3 is 20 amino acids. CDR1 is WSHSY, CDR2 SAAADI, per germline. DNA for the CDR3: TGCGCCAGCAGTGAGTCGGGGACAGGGCCCCGTCTTAGCTCCTACAATGAGCAGTTCTTC. It specifies CASSESGTGPRLSSYNEQFF.

Notes on this clone: Sequence at one end of the junction differs from germline and may be a read error. The V gene is TRBV5-1, the J gene TRBJ1-1; possible D gene TRBD1, 6 bases. CDR3 size: 14 residues. The V gene's germline CDR1 is SGHRS and CDR2 YFSETQ. CDR3 DNA: TGCGCCAGCAGCTTGGAGCGGGGGGACACTGAAACTTTCTTT. It encodes CASSLERGDTETFF.

This sequence joins TRBV5-1 and TRBJ1-4; TRBD1 is a possible D gene (5 bases). Between the trimmed V and J ends, which lost 0 bases and 8 bases, there was a span of 11 bases. This CDR3 is 14 amino acids long. Germline V gene data show CDR1 as SGHRS and CDR2 as YFSETQ. The CDR3 DNA follows: TGCGCCAGCAGCTTGGACGAGGGGAGGGAAAAACTGTTTTTT. Its translation is CASSLDEGREKLFF.

The rearrangement uses TRBV7-3 and TRBJ2-3; TRBD2 matches 12 bases. This CDR3 has 18 amino acids. The V and J ends lost 1 base and 1 base, in that order; junction bases with no gene match: 6. Per the germline V gene, CDR1 is SGHTA and CDR2 is FQGTGA. The CDR3 is CASSLILASGRGTDTQYF. The CDR3 DNA reads as TGTGCCAGCAGCTTAATATTGGCTAGCGGGAGGGGCACAGATACGCAGTATTTT.

The V call is TRBV11-1, the J call TRBJ2-3; 11 bases are shared with TRBD2. The trim removed 2 bases at V and 1 base at J, leaving 8 bases unmatched. Germline CDR1 is SGHAT and CDR2 is FQDESV (reference sequence). This CDR3 region has 18 residues. CDR3 sequence: CASSLIAGGGGRTDTQYF. The CDR3 DNA reads TGTGCCAGCAGCTTAATAGCGGGAGGGGGGGGGCGCACAGATACGCAGTATTTT.

The chain carries TRBV14 and TRBJ2-1, with D tentatively TRBD2 (5 bases). The CDR3 consists of 15 residues. The V and J ends lost 1 base and 9 bases respectively, with 16 bases between them. CDR1 is SGHDN, CDR2 FVKESK, per germline. The CDR3 DNA reads TGTGCCAGCAGCCAAGTGGTAATAGCGAGTAGTGAGCAGTTCTTC. It codes for CASSQVVIASSEQFF.

A few counts support this clone. The genes are TRBV10-3 and TRBJ2-3; 7 nucleotides line up with TRBD1. The CDR3 totals 15 residues. V was pared by 6 bases and J by 3 bases, with 9 bases of the junction left unmatched. Germline V CDR1 and CDR2: ENHRY, SYGVKD. The CDR3 coding sequence is TGTGCCATCAGCGCAACAGGGGACGGAACAGATACGCAGTATTTT. This encodes CAISATGDGTDTQYF.

The CDR3 loop reads CAWSVIGGNEKLFF. Written as DNA, the CDR3 is TGTGCCTGGAGTGTAATCGGGGGTAATGAAAAACTGTTTTTT. This chain connects TRBV30 to TRBJ1-4, with a possible D match to TRBD1 (5 bases). This CDR3 spans 14 amino acids. From germline, CDR1 is GTSNPN and CDR2 SVGIG (reference sequence). V lost 0 bases to trimming and J lost 4 bases, with 9 bases between them. Variable domain in full (rest from reference TRBV30 and TRBJ1-4): SQTIHQWPATLVQPVGSPLSLECTVEGTSNPNLYWYRQAAGRGLQLLFYSVGIGQISSEVPQNLSASRPQDRQFILSSKKLLLSDSGFYLCAWSVIGGNEKLFFGSGTQLSVL.

V and J are TRBV2 and TRBJ2-6; a possible D gene is TRBD1 (5 bases). The V end was cut by 6 bases, the J end by 0 bases, with 9 bases between. This CDR3 contains 15 residues. Germline values: CDR1 SNHLY, CDR2 FYNNEI. The CDR3 is CASSSTVSGANVLTF. The DNA of the CDR3 is TGTGCCAGCAGCTCGACAGTCTCTGGGGCCAACGTCCTGACTTTC.

The V call is TRBV9, the J call TRBJ2-1, with 11 bases aligning to TRBD2. Trimming at V came to 3 bases and at J to 9 bases, leaving 8 bases not matched to a gene. Germline V CDR1 and CDR2: SGDLS, YYNGEE. The CDR3 is 15 amino acids. The CDR3 region is CASSATSGSRSEQFF. The CDR3 region has the DNA TGTGCCAGCAGCGCAACTAGCGGGAGTCGGAGTGAGCAGTTCTTC.

This rearrangement joins TRBV6-5 to TRBJ2-3; TRBD2 matches 7 bases. V trimming: 6 bases; J trimming: 4 bases; junction bases outside the gene matches: 4. The germline V gene has CDR1 MNHEY and CDR2 SVGAGI. This CDR3 region has 13 residues. DNA for the CDR3: TGTGCCAGCAGGAGCGGGATTCCAGATACGCAGTATTTT. Translated: CASRSGIPDTQYF.

The chain recombines TRBV30 with TRBJ1-5; tentatively, D is TRBD1 (6 bases). The germline V gene encodes CDR1 GTSNPN and CDR2 SVGIG (reference sequence). Trimming stripped 3 bases from V and 7 bases from J, with 13 bases between. This CDR3 is 13 amino acids long. CDR3 sequence reads: CAWRGGRGQPQHF. In nucleotides, the CDR3 is TGTGCCTGGAGGGGGGGGCGGGGACAGCCCCAGCATTTT. Based on the CDR3 plus reference TRBV30 and TRBJ1-5, the full variable domain is SQTIHQWPATLVQPVGSPLSLECTVEGTSNPNLYWYRQAAGRGLQLLFYSVGIGQISSEVPQNLSASRPQDRQFILSSKKLLLSDSGFYLCAWRGGRGQPQHFGDGTRLSIL.

Of note for this clone: The junction and the germline gene differ at one end; a read error may be behind it. The chain joins TRBV28 to TRBJ2-7; maybe TRBD2 (6 bases). The germline CDR1 and CDR2 sequences are MDHEN and SYDVKM. The length of the CDR3 is 15 residues. CDR3 in DNA: TGTGCCAGCAGTCCCGGACCCGGGACTGGAGCCTCCGAACGGTTC. Translated, it gives CASSPGPGTGASERF.